The 29 T cell receptor beta chains presented below share a single source sample, sequenced in a study of T cells after yellow fever vaccination. TCRdb reprocessed the 5' RACE reads with MiXCR, giving one entry per CDR3 protein. In the table there are some 250,000 distinct CDR3 sequences, roughly 3.7% of which are singletons. The specimen was PBMCs, collected 15 days after the yellow fever booster vaccination. All receptors derive from a man aged 18 to 29 who received the YFV17D yellow fever vaccine.

At least ten counts were recorded for this clonotype. The V and J genes are TRBV2 and TRBJ1-2; no firm D call. V lost 7 bases to trimming and J lost 8 bases, with 17 bases between them. This CDR3 has 13 amino acids. From germline, CDR1 is SNHLY and CDR2 FYNNEI. CDR3 DNA sequence: TGTGCCAGCACCTTGCGAAGGGATACGGGCTACACCTTC. Protein sequence: CASTLRRDTGYTF.

Ten or more counts support this clonotype. This chain connects TRBV6-2 or TRBV6-3 to TRBJ1-2; 7 bases map to TRBD1. This CDR3 contains 15 residues. With V trimmed by 7 bases and J by 8 bases, 16 bases remained unmatched. The germline CDR1 and CDR2 sequences are MNHEY and SVGEGT. CDR3 DNA sequence: TGTGCCAGCATCCCGGACAGGCCGGAGGGCCCCGGCTACACCTTC. Its translation is CASIPDRPEGPGYTF.

This clonotype was seen repeatedly, ten times or more. The CDR3 DNA is TGCGCCAGCAGTCTAGGGTCGGGTATTGTGAATGAGCAGTTCTTC. Translating gives CASSLGSGIVNEQFF. The V gene is TRBV5-1, the J gene TRBJ2-1; D is ambiguous. Germline V CDR1 and CDR2: SGHRS, YFSETQ. CDR3 size: 15 residues. With 5 bases removed from V and 7 bases from J, the gap between germline ends came to 19 bases.

This clonotype appeared many times. The genes are TRBV2 and TRBJ1-1, with D possibly being TRBD1 (6 bases). Germline lookup yields CDR1 SNHLY and CDR2 FYNNEI. V was pared by 6 bases and J by 0 bases, with 11 bases between. The CDR3 covers 14 residues. CDR3 bases: TGTGCCAGCAGATCTACAGGGATGAACACTGAAGCTTTCTTT. It translates to CASRSTGMNTEAFF.

This clonotype was detected many times. The chain is built from TRBV18 and TRBJ2-1; 8 positions agree with TRBD1. Germline V gene lookup returns CDR1 KGHSH and CDR2 LQKENI. V trimming: 6 bases; J trimming: 7 bases; junction bases outside the gene matches: 11. The CDR3 totals 15 residues. CDR3 DNA sequence: TGTGCCAGCTCTTCTGGGCAGGGGGCCTGGAATGAGCAGTTCTTC. It yields the protein CASSSGQGAWNEQFF.

This clonotype was counted at least ten times. The CDR3 region is CASSFSPRADTEAFF. The DNA of the CDR3 is TGTGCCAGCAGTTTCTCTCCCAGGGCGGACACTGAAGCTTTCTTT. The chain uses TRBV6-5 and TRBJ1-1; D perhaps matches TRBD1 (5 bases). The length of the CDR3 is 15 residues. Trimming removed 4 bases at V and 3 bases at J, with 15 bases between. Looked up from germline, CDR1 is MNHEY and CDR2 is SVGAGI.

This clonotype showed up many times. The J gene is TRBJ1-6, the V gene TRBV5-6, with TRBD1 matching over 11 bases. This CDR3 has 17 residues. Per germline, CDR1 SGHDT and CDR2 YYEEEE. Unmatched junction bases numbered 4, after V lost 4 bases and J lost 1 base. The CDR3 protein is CASSPGTGGSYNSPLHF. CDR3 nucleotides: TGTGCCAGCAGCCCAGGGACAGGGGGATCCTATAATTCACCCCTCCACTTT.

This chain links TRBV2 with TRBJ2-7; 9 bases align to TRBD1. This CDR3 contains 14 residues. Germline V gene data show CDR1 as SNHLY and CDR2 as FYNNEI. J lost 4 bases, V lost 6 bases, and 7 bases had no gene match. The CDR3 here is CASSADRGIYEQYF. The CDR3 nucleotides read TGTGCCAGCAGCGCGGACAGGGGTATTTACGAGCAGTACTTC. The full variable domain, in which reference TRBV2 and TRBJ2-7 provide the parts outside the CDR3, is EPEVTQTPSHQVTQMGQEVILRCVPISNHLYFYWYRQILGQKVEFLVSFYNNEISEKSEIFDDQFSVERPDGSNFTLKIRSTKLEDSAMYFCASSADRGIYEQYFGPGTRLTVT.

This clonotype occurred a few times. V is TRBV21-1 and J is TRBJ1-5; the table's D call TRBD1 went unverified against the DNA. TRBV21-1 is deemed a pseudogene. The CDR3 loop spans 16 amino acids. CDR3 amino acids: CASSSGQAHSNQPQHF. The CDR3 DNA sequence: TGTGCCAGCAGCAGCGGACAGGCCCATAGCAATCAGCCCCAGCATTTT.

This clonotype was counted many times. The chain combines TRBV11-2 with TRBJ2-5; D ambiguous. The CDR3 extends over 14 amino acids. The germline V gene encodes CDR1 SGHAT and CDR2 FQNNGV. The ends were cut back, 5 bases at V and 1 base at J, with 11 bases in the middle. CDR3 protein: CASSSHPPQETQYF. The CDR3 DNA is TGTGCCAGCAGCAGCCACCCTCCCCAAGAGACCCAGTACTTC. Variable domain in full (rest from reference TRBV11-2 and TRBJ2-5): EAGVAQSPRYKIIEKRQSVAFWCNPISGHATLYWYQQILGQGPKLLIQFQNNGVVDDSQLPKDRFSAERLKGVDSTLKIQPAKLEDSAVYLCASSSHPPQETQYFGPGTRLLVL.

Ten or more counts support this clonotype. This chain connects TRBV20-1 to TRBJ2-7, with a weak D call TRBD1 (7 bases). V shed 0 bases and J shed 3 bases, with 12 bases lying between them. CDR3 length equals 14 residues. The germline V gene has CDR1 DFQATT and CDR2 SNEGSKA (reference sequence). CDR3 in DNA: TGCAGTGCTAGAGATCAGGGGGGTCTCTACGAGCAGTACTTC. Amino acid sequence: CSARDQGGLYEQYF.

This clonotype turned up a few times. The V and J genes are TRBV5-4 and TRBJ2-1; D perhaps matches TRBD2 (5 bases). This CDR3 has 13 amino acids. Trimming stripped 5 bases from V and 7 bases from J, with 13 bases between. Germline V gives CDR1 SGHNT, CDR2 YYREEE (reference sequence). The CDR3 protein is CASREDSGNEQFF. The CDR3 nucleotides read TGTGCCAGCAGGGAGGACTCTGGGAATGAGCAGTTCTTC.

This clonotype was picked up many times. J is TRBJ2-7 and V is TRBV20-1; 11 bases are a match to TRBD2. The CDR3 contains 14 residues. Germline assignment: CDR1 DFQATT and CDR2 SNEGSKA (reference sequence). The CDR3 bases are TGCAGCGCTGCTTTAGCGGGGGGGAACTACGAGCAGTACGTC. It specifies CSAALAGGNYEQYV.

This clonotype was detected ten times or more. This chain connects TRBV7-9 to TRBJ1-1; D unresolved. CDR3 length: 15 residues. In germline, CDR1 is SEHNR, CDR2 FQNEAQ (reference sequence). The ends were cut back, 5 bases at V and 4 bases at J, with 17 bases in the middle. CDR3 nucleotide sequence: TGTGCCAGCAGCGCAACTGGGTTCATAGCCACTGAAGCTTTCTTT. It yields the protein CASSATGFIATEAFF. Combining the CDR3 with reference TRBV7-9 and TRBJ1-1 gives the whole variable domain DTGVSQNPRHKITKRGQNVTFRCDPISEHNRLYWYRQTLGQGPEFLTYFQNEAQLEKSRLLSDRFSAERPKGSFSTLEIQRTEQGDSAMYLCASSATGFIATEAFFGQGTRLTVV.

The sample holds many counts of this clonotype. The V and J genes are TRBV12-3 or TRBV12-4 and TRBJ1-1; 11 bases map to TRBD1. This CDR3 contains 14 residues. With V trimmed by 7 bases and J by 8 bases, 9 bases remained unmatched. The CDR3 DNA follows: TGTGCCAGCATTCGGACAGGGGGCTGGACGGAAGCTTTCTTT. This sequence encodes CASIRTGGWTEAFF.

This clonotype was counted many times. This sequence joins TRBV5-1 and TRBJ2-6, with a tentative D call TRBD2 (6 bases). Trimming took 0 bases from V and 4 from J, leaving 17 bases between them. Germline CDR1 is SGHRS and CDR2 is YFSETQ. The CDR3 extends over 18 amino acids. CDR3 bases: TGCGCCAGCAGCTTGGCCGGAACCGGGAGTACCGGGGCCAACGTCCTGACTTTC. Protein: CASSLAGTGSTGANVLTF. Variable domain in full (rest from reference TRBV5-1 and TRBJ2-6): KAGVTQTPRYLIKTRGQQVTLSCSPISGHRSVSWYQQTPGQGLQFLFEYFSETQRNKGNFPGRFSGRQFSNSRSEMNVSTLELGDSALYLCASSLAGTGSTGANVLTFGAGSRLTVL.

This clonotype was recorded at least ten times. This sequence joins TRBV19 and TRBJ2-7; possible D gene TRBD1, 5 bases. Trimming took off 10 bases at V and 2 bases at J, with 21 bases between the two ends. The CDR3 has 15 amino acids. Germline values: CDR1 LNHDA, CDR2 SQIVND (reference sequence). CDR3 nucleotide sequence: TGTGCCACCCCACCCCCACGGTGGGGCACCTACGAGCAGTACGTC. It encodes CATPPPRWGTYEQYV.

This clonotype was found many times. The chain has TRBV7-7 and TRBJ2-1, with 7 bases fitting TRBD2. The CDR3 has 14 residues. V was clipped by 6 bases and J by 9 bases; unmatched bases: 11. Germline V CDR1 and CDR2: SSHAT, FNYEAQ (reference sequence). CDR3 nucleotide sequence: TGTGCCAGCAGTCCCGGACTCCCGGGAGGTGAGCAGTTCTTC. As protein: CASSPGLPGGEQFF.

Many counts were recorded for this clonotype. This rearrangement joins TRBV5-1 to TRBJ2-5; 9 bases align to TRBD1. V was pared by 1 base and J by 7 bases, with 8 bases of the junction left unmatched. The CDR3 length is 15 residues. Germline assignment: CDR1 SGHRS and CDR2 YFSETQ. CDR3 in amino acids: CASSLLRDRVATQYF. The CDR3 DNA reads as TGCGCCAGCAGCTTGCTCCGGGACAGGGTGGCGACCCAGTACTTC.

This clonotype was recorded a few times. This chain uses TRBV5-1 with TRBJ1-3; D unresolved. The CDR3 totals 16 residues. V was trimmed by 1 base and J by 0 bases, leaving 11 bases between them. The V gene's germline CDR1 is SGHRS and CDR2 YFSETQ. The CDR3: CASSLTGRSSGNTIYF. The DNA for the CDR3 is TGCGCCAGCAGCTTGACGGGGAGAAGCTCTGGAAACACCATATATTTT. Drawing the rest from reference TRBV5-1 and TRBJ1-3, the complete variable domain is KAGVTQTPRYLIKTRGQQVTLSCSPISGHRSVSWYQQTPGQGLQFLFEYFSETQRNKGNFPGRFSGRQFSNSRSEMNVSTLELGDSALYLCASSLTGRSSGNTIYFGEGSWLTVV.

At least ten counts were recorded for this clonotype. V and J are TRBV20-1 and TRBJ2-5; 8 bases align to TRBD1. There are 14 residues in the CDR3. Trimming removed 2 bases from V and 4 bases from J; junction bases left unmatched: 6. Germline lookup yields CDR1 DFQATT and CDR2 SNEGSKA (reference sequence). CDR3 region: CSARSWTGLETQYF. CDR3 coding DNA: TGCAGTGCTAGATCCTGGACAGGGCTAGAGACCCAGTACTTC.

Note on this clonotype: A much larger clone sits a single nucleotide away, making a read error possible. V gene TRBV7-6 combines with J gene TRBJ2-2; TRBD1 aligns across 7 bases. There are 15 residues in the CDR3. Germline values: CDR1 SGHVS, CDR2 FNYEAQ. Written as DNA, the CDR3 is TGTGCCAGCAGCCTGCCGGGACAGAACACCGGGGTGCTGTTTTTT. Its protein product is CASSLPGQNTGVLFF.

At least ten counts were recorded for this clonotype. The V and J genes are TRBV7-2 and TRBJ1-1; D gene unclear. The CDR3 extends over 15 amino acids. The germline gives CDR1 SGHTA, CDR2 FQGNSA. Trimming took off 3 bases at V and 3 bases at J, with 14 bases between the two ends. The chain's CDR3 is CASSLASTGYTEAFF. The DNA of the CDR3 is TGTGCCAGCAGCTTGGCCTCGACTGGGTACACTGAAGCTTTCTTT.

This clonotype was detected ten times or more. The J gene is TRBJ2-1, the V gene TRBV5-1; D is undetermined. Germline values: CDR1 SGHRS, CDR2 YFSETQ. The CDR3 has 14 residues. V was cut by 1 base and J by 2 bases, with 7 bases left in between. The CDR3 DNA reads TGCGCCAGCAGCTTGTCGGTTACCTACAATGAGCAGTTCTTC. Translation gives CASSLSVTYNEQFF.

Ten or more counts support this clonotype. V is TRBV1 and J is TRBJ1-1. TRBV1 is a pseudogene segment. The CDR3 is 16 residues long. CDR3 sequence: CTSSQSIPPPNTEAFF. CDR3 nucleotides: TGCACCAGCAGCCAATCTATACCGCCGCCGAACACTGAAGCTTTCTTT.

The V call is TRBV12-3 or TRBV12-4, the J call TRBJ1-1, with D perhaps TRBD1 (6 bases). This CDR3 has 19 residues. Trimming shortened V by 2 bases and J by 0 bases, and 22 bases separated the two germline ends. In DNA, the CDR3 is TGTGCCAGCAGTTTAAGGTCGGGGGGCGGCTGGGGCATGAACACTGAAGCTTTCTTT. Encoded protein: CASSLRSGGGWGMNTEAFF.

This clonotype was detected many times. The chain joins TRBV15 to TRBJ1-5; D gene unclear. This CDR3 is 17 amino acids long. Germline CDR1 reads LNHNV; CDR2 reads YYDKDF (reference sequence). The V and J ends lost 0 bases and 2 bases respectively, with 14 bases between them. CDR3 nucleotide sequence: TGTGCCACCAGCAGAGATGAGGTTGGGGTGGGCAATCAGCCCCAGCATTTT. As protein: CATSRDEVGVGNQPQHF.

This clonotype was detected ten times or more. This sequence joins TRBV5-5 and TRBJ2-3; D is undetermined. CDR1 is SGHKS, CDR2 YYEKEE, per germline (reference sequence). V was cut by 1 base and J by 2 bases, with 11 bases left in between. CDR3 length: 15 amino acids. CDR3 loop: CASSLHGILTDTQYF. The CDR3 DNA follows: TGTGCCAGCAGCTTGCATGGCATCCTCACAGATACGCAGTATTTT.

At least ten counts were recorded for this clonotype. The J gene is TRBJ1-6, the V gene TRBV7-2; D is ambiguous. The germline V gene encodes CDR1 SGHTA and CDR2 FQGNSA. The CDR3 sequence is 13 residues long. V was cut by 1 base and J by 10 bases, with 8 bases left in between. DNA of the CDR3: TGTGCCAGCAGCTTAGAGAGCAGATCACCCCTCCACTTT. It yields the protein CASSLESRSPLHF.